The present T cell receptor beta chain was sequenced within a study of T cells in Graves' hyperthyroidism and ophthalmopathy. The CDR3 consists of 15 residues. The germline V gene has CDR1 KGHSH and CDR2 LQKENI. V was cut by 5 bases and J by 7 bases, with 15 bases left in between. Criteria for exclusion of patients were uncontrolled infection, other autoimmune disease, pregnancy or lactation. Diagnosis relied on clinical symptoms, serum thyroxine and TRAb, thyroid ultrasound and orbital computed tomography. Amplification of TCR beta CDR3 regions used RNA as the template. A set of HTBI primers served as the primers for a first-round RT-PCR of the TCR CDR3. Via MiXCR, TCRdb re-called the multiplex PCR reads, giving one row per CDR3 protein. This table has 490,000 or so distinct CDR3 sequences, 22% appearing once.

The specimen sequenced was blood. The sequence was obtained from a woman aged 70-85 years with Graves' ophthalmopathy. V is TRBV18 and J is TRBJ1-6, with D perhaps TRBD1 (5 bases). CDR3 in DNA: TGTGCCAGCTCAAACCCGGGGGAAAGGAATTCACCCCTCCACTTT. Translation gives CASSNPGERNSPLHF.